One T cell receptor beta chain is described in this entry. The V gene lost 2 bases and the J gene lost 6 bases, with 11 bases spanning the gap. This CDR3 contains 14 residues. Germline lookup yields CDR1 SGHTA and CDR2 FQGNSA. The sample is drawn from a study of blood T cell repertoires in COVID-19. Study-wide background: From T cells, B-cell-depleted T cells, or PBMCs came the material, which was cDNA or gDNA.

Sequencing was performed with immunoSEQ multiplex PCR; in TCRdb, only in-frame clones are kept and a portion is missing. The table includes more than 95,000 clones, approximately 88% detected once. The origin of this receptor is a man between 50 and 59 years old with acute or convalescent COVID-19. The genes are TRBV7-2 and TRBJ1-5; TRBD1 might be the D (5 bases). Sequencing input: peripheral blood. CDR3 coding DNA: TGTGCCAGCAGCTTACGTTCGGGGGGTCAGCCCCAGCATTTT. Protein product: CASSLRSGGQPQHF.